This T cell receptor (beta chain) emerged from a study of blood T cell repertoires in COVID-19. Overall study context: Samples taken during acute and convalescent COVID-19 were collected in the United States, Italy and Spain. PBMCs, B-cell-depleted T cells, or T cells provided the cDNA or gDNA that made up the material.

Trimming removed 5 bases from V and 2 bases from J, with 16 bases in between. There are 16 residues in the CDR3. Germline CDR1 is MNHEY and CDR2 is SMNVEV (reference sequence). Sequenced by immunoSEQ multiplex PCR; TCRdb stores in-frame clones only, minus some. The sample consists of 200,000 or so clones, over 80% of them appearing once. Sequences were obtained from peripheral blood. The clonotype comes from a woman in her thirties or forties with acute or convalescent COVID-19. The chain joins TRBV27 to TRBJ1-5; D is perhaps TRBD1 (6 bases). The CDR3 region is CASSPSQGEGNQPQHF. The CDR3 nucleotides read TGTGCCAGCAGTCCGTCACAGGGAGAGGGCAATCAGCCCCAGCATTTT.